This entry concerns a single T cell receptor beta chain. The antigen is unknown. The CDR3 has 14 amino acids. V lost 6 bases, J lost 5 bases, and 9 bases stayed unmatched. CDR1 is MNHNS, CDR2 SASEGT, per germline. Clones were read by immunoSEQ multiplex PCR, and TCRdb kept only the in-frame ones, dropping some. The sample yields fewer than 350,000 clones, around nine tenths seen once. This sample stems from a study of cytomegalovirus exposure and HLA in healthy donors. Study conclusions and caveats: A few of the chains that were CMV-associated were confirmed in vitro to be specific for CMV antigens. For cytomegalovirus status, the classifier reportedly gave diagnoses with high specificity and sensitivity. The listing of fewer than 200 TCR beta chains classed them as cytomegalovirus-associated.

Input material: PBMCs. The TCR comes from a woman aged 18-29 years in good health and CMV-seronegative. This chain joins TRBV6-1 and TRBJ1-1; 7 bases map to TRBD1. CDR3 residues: CASSEQGIGTEAFF. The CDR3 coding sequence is TGTGCCAGCAGCGAACAGGGGATAGGGACTGAAGCTTTCTTT.